One TCR beta chain is described in this entry. The CDR3 runs 13 residues. Germline CDR1 and CDR2: MNHEY and SMNVEV (reference sequence). The V and J ends lost 3 bases and 4 bases respectively, with 9 bases between them. Each CD8 memory set brought CD45RO+ cells together with CCR7-negative CD45RA+ TemRA cells. This entry comes from a study of shared clonotypes between healthy human individuals. Sequenced by immunoSEQ multiplex PCR; TCRdb stores in-frame clones only, minus some. The sample has approximately 640,000 clones, 90% seen once. V usage is TRBV27 and J usage is TRBJ1-1; D not certain. The receptor was isolated from a man aged 18 to 29 in good health. Some clones in this sample may be carry-over from other donors' samples. The sequencing input was memory CD8+ T cells from PBMCs. Subset reported: CD45RO+ cells pooled with CCR7-negative TemRA cells. CDR3 sequence reads: CASSFRVRTEAFF. The DNA of the CDR3 is TGTGCCAGCAGTTTTAGGGTTCGCACTGAAGCTTTCTTT.